This TCR beta chain was observed in a study of blood T cell repertoires in COVID-19 (dated by TCRdb to 2020 to 2022). Turning to the overall study: The collaborator samples originated in the United States, Italy and Spain and spanned the acute and convalescent phases of COVID-19. The samples were drawn from the first 160 participants of the ongoing ImmuneRACE study and from some 1,300 subjects provided by 6 global collaborators. A de-identified subject ID, COVID-19 status, age in years and sex were almost always included in the sample metadata. A freely available public database, intended as a resource for researchers studying the immune response to SARS-CoV-2, is where the repertoires were released. Deeply sampled blood TCRbeta repertoires from subjects exposed to, actively infected with, or recovered from COVID-19 were included in the dataset. The material from the prospective study consisted of cDNA or gDNA derived from T cells, B-cell-depleted T cells, or PBMCs. Where HLA class I and class II types were available, the types were taken from metadata supplied by the sample provider, not from assay-based typing. Study-wide conclusions, independent of this receptor: The quantity of clinical and demographic metadata differed by source and by participant and was supplied without curation.

The immunoSEQ Assay, a bias-controlled multiplex PCR, was used to amplify TCRbeta CDR3 regions from genomic DNA. Per the original workflow: The number of nucleated cells in each sample was estimated by amplification of reference gene primers within the assay. To quantify the absolute abundance of each unique TCRbeta CDR3 rearrangement, sequence reads were collapsed and filtered. Productive Simpson clonality was computed per sample as the square root of Simpson's diversity index over productive rearrangements. In its TCRdb copy, this immuneACCESS table keeps in-frame sequences only and misses some clones. Where compared with another copy, unresolved V genes explain less than half of these, and the others have no known cause. D and trimming come from the DNA, and the V and J calls and clone size come from that table. The sample table lists roughly 170,000 clones, 65% to 85% of them with a count of one. The top ten hold roughly 4% of the sample.

V gives up 8 bases and J gives up 7 bases, and the segment between their germline ends measures 23 bases. CDR1 and CDR2 are drawn from the germline V gene: LGHNT, FRNRAP. From the cysteine up to the phenylalanine, the CDR3 has a length of 15 residues. Only the CDR3 DNA is retained, 45 bases long and in frame from the first base. Details on this clone: Its recognized antigen is unknown. No much larger clone exists at a distance of one base, and base qualities are not known.

Participants in the prospective study were aged roughly 18 to 95 years, lived in about two dozen United States geographic areas, and enrolled through a virtual design. Cohort assignment in the prospective study relied on participant-reported clinical history from a screening survey and a study questionnaire. Mobile phlebotomists in the prospective study collected whole blood, serum and a nasopharyngeal or oropharyngeal swab from every participant. Prospective study participants could optionally give additional blood draws and questionnaires over an approximately 2-month period. Before DNA extraction, prospective study blood samples were shipped either frozen or at room temperature.

The rearranged segments are TRBV12-5 and TRBJ1-2; a tentative D match to TRBD1 spans 6 bases. Sequencing was done on a sample of PBMCs or T cells enriched from blood (not recorded which). The origin of this receptor is a woman aged 45-60 years in a cohort exposed to, infected with or recovered from COVID-19 (not recorded which). The DNA reads as follows: TGTGCTAGTAGTCAAGGGGGGAGGGTGAGCGGTGGCTACACCTTC. This is translated as CASSQGGRVSGGYTF.